These 21 T cell receptor beta chains were sequenced from one sample in a study of cytomegalovirus exposure and HLA in healthy donors. With 60 Vbeta and 13 Jbeta primers, the PCR was carried out. TCRdb keeps only in-frame clones here, not all; method: immunoSEQ multiplex PCR. There are under 90,000 clones in the sample; approximately 71% occur only once, and approximately 2.1% lies in the top ten. Specimen: PBMCs. The source is a man in his forties or fifties in good health and CMV-seronegative.

The genes are TRBV5-6 and TRBJ1-6, with a possible D match to TRBD1 (6 bases). The CDR3 is made up of 17 amino acids. Germline V lookup: CDR1 SGHDT, CDR2 YYEEEE. V was clipped by 3 bases and J by 6 bases, with 19 bases between them. The CDR3 loop reads CASSSWGLSPVNSPLHF. As DNA, the CDR3 is TGTGCCAGCAGCTCCTGGGGGCTAAGTCCGGTTAATTCACCCCTCCACTTT.

The J gene is TRBJ1-5, the V gene TRBV11-2, with a tentative D call TRBD1 (5 bases). Trimming shortened V by 3 bases and J by 9 bases, and 15 bases separated the two germline ends. CDR1 SGHAT and CDR2 FQNNGV come from the germline V gene. The CDR3 sequence is 14 residues long. Written as DNA, the CDR3 is TGTGCCAGCAGCTTGGGTCAGGGCGATCCGCCCCAGCATTTT. Protein: CASSLGQGDPPQHF.

This clone occurred a few times. The chain uses TRBV2 and TRBJ1-3; D is unclear. Per germline, CDR1 SNHLY and CDR2 FYNNEI. The CDR3 has 13 amino acids. The germline V and J ends were trimmed by 6 bases and 0 bases, with 6 bases remaining between them. The CDR3 protein is CASSYDSGNTIYF. CDR3 DNA sequence: TGTGCCAGCAGCTATGACTCTGGAAACACCATATATTTT.

This chain uses TRBV7-3 with TRBJ2-1, with D maybe TRBD2 (5 bases). CDR3 size: 16 residues. Per germline, CDR1 SGHTA and CDR2 FQGTGA. V was clipped by 5 bases and J by 2 bases, with 16 bases between them. CDR3 amino acids: CASSHTGGLTYNEQFF. CDR3 sequence (DNA): TGTGCCAGCAGCCATACCGGCGGGCTTACCTACAATGAGCAGTTCTTC.

The rearrangement joins TRBV28 to TRBJ1-3, with D unresolved. With 9 bases removed from V and 3 bases from J, the gap between germline ends came to 6 bases. Germline V CDR1 and CDR2: MDHEN, SYDVKM. This CDR3 is built from 11 residues. The CDR3 spells CASYSGNTIYF. CDR3 coding DNA: TGTGCCAGTTACAGTGGAAACACCATATATTTT.

V is TRBV28 and J is TRBJ2-1; 10 nucleotides match TRBD2. The CDR3 loop spans 15 amino acids. Germline CDR1 reads MDHEN; CDR2 reads SYDVKM. Losses at the gene ends were 1 base for V and 3 bases for J; bases not matched to a gene: 0. The CDR3 is CASSLLAGGYNEQFF. Written as DNA, the CDR3 is TGTGCCAGCAGTTTATTAGCGGGGGGCTACAATGAGCAGTTCTTC.

The chain uses TRBV9 and TRBJ1-1; no firm D call. The V end lost 5 bases, the J end lost 1 base, and 15 bases lay between the germline ends. Germline lookup yields CDR1 SGDLS and CDR2 YYNGEE. The CDR3 extends over 15 amino acids. The CDR3 bases are TGTGCCAGCAGAGCTGCCGGACTACAGAACACTGAAGCTTTCTTT. Protein sequence: CASRAAGLQNTEAFF.

Of note for this clone: The identical CDR3 is also encoded by other nucleotide sequences in the sample. The chain joins TRBV5-1 to TRBJ1-5; no definite D call. Trimming pared 0 bases from V and 4 bases from J, leaving 5 bases between. The germline CDR1 and CDR2 sequences are SGHRS and YFSETQ. This CDR3 has 13 residues. The CDR3 reads CASSLELNQPQHF. CDR3 in DNA: TGCGCCAGCAGCTTGGAGCTTAATCAGCCCCAGCATTTT.

The chain has TRBV7-9 and TRBJ2-1; D is ambiguous. V lost 5 bases, J lost 9 bases, and 11 bases lay in between. This CDR3 comprises 12 residues. Per the germline V gene, CDR1 is SEHNR and CDR2 is FQNEAQ (reference sequence). The CDR3 DNA is TGTGCCAGCAGCCCCGGAGTGGCTGAGCAGTTCTTC. As protein: CASSPGVAEQFF.

The CDR3 nucleotides read TGTGCCAGCAGGGAATCCTATAATTCACCCCTCCACTTT. It specifies CASRESYNSPLHF. V usage is TRBV19 and J usage is TRBJ1-6; D might be TRBD1 (5 bases). The CDR3 totals 13 residues. The ends were cut back, 9 bases at V and 1 base at J, with 7 bases in the middle. Germline V gene data show CDR1 as LNHDA and CDR2 as SQIVND (reference sequence).

This clone has a handful of counts. The V call is TRBV7-2, the J call TRBJ1-5; weak D call: TRBD1 (5 bases). The germline CDR1 and CDR2 sequences are SGHTA and FQGNSA. The V gene lost 5 bases and the J gene lost 4 bases, with 9 bases spanning the gap. This CDR3 is 13 amino acids long. Here the CDR3 reads CASSVRGNQPQHF. Written as DNA, the CDR3 is TGTGCCAGCAGCGTACGGGGGAATCAGCCCCAGCATTTT.

The chain combines TRBV5-4 with TRBJ2-1, with 8 bases matching TRBD2. Germline V gene lookup returns CDR1 SGHNT and CDR2 YYREEE (reference sequence). There are 16 residues in the CDR3. J lost 2 bases, V lost 1 base, and 5 bases had no gene match. The CDR3 reads CASSLRSGGAYNEQFF. In DNA, the CDR3 is TGTGCCAGCAGCTTGAGAAGCGGGGGCGCCTACAATGAGCAGTTCTTC.

The chain links TRBV6-5 to TRBJ1-5, with D tentatively TRBD1 (6 bases). The CDR3 covers 15 residues. V shed 4 bases and J shed 2 bases, with 12 bases lying between them. Germline CDR1 reads MNHEY; CDR2 reads SVGAGI. The chain's CDR3 is CASSSRQAGNQPQHF. CDR3 sequence (DNA): TGTGCCAGCAGTTCAAGACAGGCCGGCAATCAGCCCCAGCATTTT.

The chain has TRBV6-5 and TRBJ1-3; 10 bases line up with TRBD1. Germline CDR1 is MNHEY and CDR2 is SVGAGI. The V gene end was trimmed by 6 bases and the J gene end by 2 bases; junction bases not matched to a gene: 1. The CDR3 totals 14 residues. In DNA form, the CDR3 reads TGTGCCAGCAGAGGACAGGGGGCTGGAAACACCATATATTTT. Its translation is CASRGQGAGNTIYF.

The rearrangement links TRBV6-1 to TRBJ1-5; TRBD1 might be the D (5 bases). V was shortened by 3 bases and J by 3 bases, with 15 bases between the two germline ends. Per germline, CDR1 MNHNS and CDR2 SASEGT. The CDR3 contains 16 residues. CDR3 region: CASSDKGVGSNQPQHF. CDR3 coding DNA: TGTGCCAGCAGTGACAAAGGGGTAGGGTCCAATCAGCCCCAGCATTTT.

This rearrangement joins TRBV11-2 to TRBJ2-3; TRBD2 aligns across 8 bases. Germline trimming cut 2 bases from V and 1 base from J; bases unmatched to any gene: 5. Germline V gene sequence: CDR1 SGHAT, CDR2 FQNNGV. The CDR3 has 16 residues. The CDR3 DNA sequence: TGTGCCAGCAGCTTAAGGCTAGCGGGCCGCACAGATACGCAGTATTTT. This encodes CASSLRLAGRTDTQYF.

V and J are TRBV5-6 and TRBJ1-1; D is possibly TRBD1 (6 bases). The CDR3 sequence is 14 residues long. The germline V and J ends were trimmed by 6 bases and 5 bases, with 17 bases remaining between them. In germline, CDR1 is SGHDT, CDR2 YYEEEE. The chain's CDR3 is CASTQVGGTTEAFF. The CDR3 coding sequence is TGTGCCAGCACCCAGGTAGGGGGTACTACTGAAGCTTTCTTT.

A single count supports this clone. V gene TRBV6-5 combines with J gene TRBJ1-1; 8 nucleotides align to TRBD1. The V segment lost 4 bases and the J segment 10 bases; nucleotides outside the gene matches: 5. The germline CDR1 and CDR2 sequences are MNHEY and SVGAGI. This CDR3 spans 12 amino acids. CDR3 amino acids: CASSSGGWGAFF. CDR3 DNA sequence: TGTGCCAGCAGTTCAGGGGGCTGGGGAGCTTTCTTT.

In this sample, this clone turned up once. This rearrangement joins TRBV5-1 to TRBJ1-4; D is uncertain. V dropped 4 bases and J dropped 8 bases, with 12 bases sitting between them. This CDR3 contains 13 residues. Germline lookup yields CDR1 SGHRS and CDR2 YFSETQ. The CDR3 sequence is CASSEAPEEKLFF. For the CDR3, the DNA is TGCGCCAGCAGCGAGGCGCCGGAGGAAAAACTGTTTTTT.

This chain connects TRBV13 to TRBJ2-2; D unclear. The germline V gene encodes CDR1 PRHDT and CDR2 FYEKMQ (reference sequence). This CDR3 is built from 11 residues. With 7 bases removed from V and 6 bases from J, the gap between germline ends came to 6 bases. The CDR3 coding sequence is TGTGCCAGCACCCAGTCCGGGGAGCTGTTTTTT. It codes for CASTQSGELFF.

This sequence joins TRBV6-1 and TRBJ2-7; D is uncertain. Deletions cut 5 bases from V and 1 base from J, with 12 bases between. CDR1 and CDR2 from the germline V gene are MNHNS and SASEGT. CDR3 size: 14 residues. The CDR3 DNA is TGTGCCAGCAGTCTCCGGGTTGGTTCCTACGAGCAGTACTTC. Amino acid sequence: CASSLRVGSYEQYF.